This TCR beta chain was found in a study of monozygotic twins with inflammatory bowel disease. Whole blood supplied total RNA, and T cells were not sorted. TCRdb re-called the 5' RACE reads and catalogs CDR3 proteins one per entry, DNA excluded. This sample's table reports some 400,000 distinct CDR3 sequences. This CDR3 comprises 12 residues. The germline V gene has CDR1 MNHEY and CDR2 SVGAGI. Material for sequencing was blood. The chain couples TRBV6-5 to TRBJ2-1. This TCR was sampled from a human donor with ulcerative colitis or Crohn's disease, or a healthy co-twin of an affected twin (not recorded which). CDR3: CASSQGGNEQFF.